This T cell receptor (beta chain) came from a study of blood T cell repertoires in COVID-19. Study at large: Acute and convalescent COVID-19 samples came from the United States, Italy and Spain.

Germline CDR1 reads SGHDT; CDR2 reads YYEEEE. Trimming stripped 2 bases from V and 7 bases from J, with 18 bases between. The CDR3 is 15 amino acids. Some clones are missing from TCRdb's copy, which holds only in-frame ones; the method was immunoSEQ multiplex PCR. This table holds 170,000 or so clones, 88% found once. Each recovered donor of Cohort 3 presented with two negative PCRs, clearance, or symptom resolution. The sequenced material came from PBMCs or T cells enriched from blood (not recorded which). The chain couples TRBV5-6 to TRBJ1-1; possibly TRBD1 for D (5 bases). This clonotype was obtained from a woman aged 45-65 years who had recovered from COVID-19. The CDR3 nucleotides read TGTGCCAGCAGCTTTTTACTGGACGGGGGAGGTGAAGCTTTCTTT. Its translation is CASSFLLDGGGEAFF.